The 27 T cell receptor beta chains below all came from one sample that was sequenced in a study of blood T cell dynamics during melanoma immunotherapy. Profiling relied on immunoSEQ multiplex PCR, and the TCRdb table lists in-frame clones only, not all of them. The sample shows roughly 15,000 clones, 70% to 90% of them seen only once. Time point described: week 3, after first cycle of checkpoint inhibitor. This material consisted of blood, taken from a patient treated with checkpoint blockade. These receptors originate from a human donor with melanoma.

This chain joins TRBV6-1 and TRBJ2-1, with TRBD2 matching over 7 bases. Germline lookup yields CDR1 MNHNS and CDR2 SASEGT. The CDR3 is 14 residues long. The V and J ends lost 3 bases and 16 bases, in that order; junction bases with no gene match: 15. The CDR3 spells CASSDVAGPIGDFF. In DNA form, the CDR3 reads TGTGCCAGCAGTGATGTAGCGGGTCCTATCGGCGACTTCTTC.

The V gene is TRBV7-2, the J gene TRBJ2-5; D is uncertain. V was cut by 4 bases and J by 5 bases, with 11 bases left in between. Germline loops: CDR1 SGHTA, CDR2 FQGNSA. CDR3 size: 13 residues. The CDR3 DNA sequence: TGTGCCAGCAGCTCCGTGGGCCGCGAGACCCAGTACTTC. It is translated as CASSSVGRETQYF.

V and J are TRBV13 and TRBJ1-6; TRBD1 matches at 9 bases. The V gene end was trimmed by 3 bases and the J gene end by 10 bases; junction bases not matched to a gene: 7. This CDR3 region has 15 residues. The germline CDR1 and CDR2 sequences are PRHDT and FYEKMQ (reference sequence). The CDR3 sequence is CASSFLPDRGSPLHF. CDR3 DNA sequence: TGTGCCAGCAGCTTCCTTCCGGACAGGGGATCACCCCTCCACTTT. The full variable domain, completed using reference TRBV13 and TRBJ1-6, is AAGVIQSPRHLIKEKRETATLKCYPIPRHDTVYWYQQGPGQDPQFLISFYEKMQSDKGSIPDRFSAQQFSDYHSELNMSSLELGDSALYFCASSFLPDRGSPLHFGNGTRLTVT.

The V call is TRBV30, the J call TRBJ2-1; TRBD2 matches 11 bases. Germline V gives CDR1 GTSNPN, CDR2 SVGIG (reference sequence). This CDR3 contains 16 residues. The J segment lost 3 bases and the V segment lost 3 bases, leaving 7 bases of the junction unmatched. CDR3 DNA sequence: TGTGCCTGGAGGCCCGGGACTAGCGGACTCTACAATGAGCAGTTCTTC. Its translation: CAWRPGTSGLYNEQFF.

This clone was counted a single time. The rearrangement joins TRBV5-1 to TRBJ2-2, with D tentatively TRBD1 or TRBD2 (5 bases each). Per germline, CDR1 SGHRS and CDR2 YFSETQ. V was pared by 4 bases and J by 4 bases, with 17 bases between. There are 16 residues in the CDR3. CDR3 residues: CASSPGTSRRTGELFF. Written as DNA, the CDR3 is TGCGCCAGCAGCCCCGGGACCTCACGGCGCACCGGGGAGCTGTTTTTT.

As regards this clone: The same CDR3 is also encoded by other DNA sequences in this sample. This sequence joins TRBV6-5 and TRBJ2-2, with TRBD2 as a possible D gene (5 bases). The CDR3 extends over 15 amino acids. The germline V and J ends were trimmed by 5 bases and 1 base, with 11 bases remaining between them. Germline values: CDR1 MNHEY, CDR2 SVGAGI. The CDR3 DNA reads TGTGCCAGCAGTCGACTATCCAGGAACACCGGGGAGCTGTTTTTT. It specifies CASSRLSRNTGELFF.

The V and J genes are TRBV29-1 and TRBJ2-1; 8 nucleotides agree with TRBD2. The germline V gene has CDR1 SQVTM and CDR2 ANQGSEA. The CDR3 length is 13 residues. V shed 4 bases and J 6 bases; nucleotides not matched to a gene: 5. CDR3: CSVVTGGPNEQFF. The CDR3 DNA is TGCAGCGTTGTCACGGGAGGGCCCAATGAGCAGTTCTTC.

V usage is TRBV30 and J usage is TRBJ1-5; 8 nucleotides agree with TRBD1. J gave up 0 bases and V 3 bases, and 4 bases lay outside the gene matches. In germline, CDR1 is GTSNPN, CDR2 SVGIG (reference sequence). The CDR3 covers 15 residues. CDR3: CAWSRTGFSNQPQHF. In DNA form, the CDR3 reads TGTGCCTGGAGCAGGACAGGGTTTAGCAATCAGCCCCAGCATTTT.

The rearrangement links TRBV30 to TRBJ2-4, with D perhaps matching TRBD1 (6 bases). The CDR3 runs 13 residues. Germline V gives CDR1 GTSNPN, CDR2 SVGIG (reference sequence). The V gene lost 0 bases and the J gene lost 6 bases, with 9 bases spanning the gap. DNA for the CDR3: TGTGCCTGGAGTGTACAGGGAGTAAACATTCAGTACTTC. Translated, it gives CAWSVQGVNIQYF.

This clone came up once. The genes are TRBV7-3 and TRBJ2-1; no firm D call. This CDR3 spans 13 amino acids. Trimming stripped 5 bases from V and 4 bases from J, with 9 bases between. Germline V gene sequence: CDR1 SGHTA, CDR2 FQGTGA. The CDR3 sequence: CASSPNGYNEQFF. Here the CDR3 DNA reads TGTGCCAGCAGCCCTAATGGGTACAATGAGCAGTTCTTC.

The V and J genes are TRBV5-1 and TRBJ2-3; D is unresolved. The CDR3 loop spans 16 amino acids. The V gene's germline CDR1 is SGHRS and CDR2 YFSETQ. Trimming stripped 0 bases from V and 5 bases from J, with 16 bases between. The CDR3 here is CASSLAVQAAGDTQYF. The DNA for the CDR3 is TGCGCCAGCAGCTTGGCTGTCCAAGCCGCAGGAGATACGCAGTATTTT.

This chain uses TRBV2 with TRBJ2-2; possibly TRBD2 for D (6 bases). V gave up 6 bases and J gave up 5 bases, with 13 bases separating them. Germline CDR1 SNHLY, CDR2 FYNNEI. The CDR3 sequence is 14 residues long. In DNA form, the CDR3 reads TGTGCCAGCAGCCGACTAGGGAGGACCGGGGAGCTGTTTTTT. Its protein is CASSRLGRTGELFF.

The chain uses TRBV7-9 and TRBJ2-7; 10 nucleotides line up with TRBD2. The junction had 18 bases not matched to a gene; V was cut back by 4 bases and J by 3 bases. The CDR3 runs to 19 residues. Germline V gives CDR1 SEHNR, CDR2 FQNEAQ (reference sequence). CDR3 loop: CASSSRTGTPAGGVYEQYF. CDR3 DNA: TGTGCCAGCAGCTCCCGGACCGGGACGCCAGCGGGAGGGGTCTACGAGCAGTACTTC.

The chain couples TRBV2 to TRBJ2-7; D remains unclear. Trimming left V 5 bases short and J 0 bases short, with 2 bases between. The CDR3 spans 11 residues. Germline V gene data show CDR1 as SNHLY and CDR2 as FYNNEI. The CDR3 DNA follows: TGTGCCAGCAGTTTCTCCTACGAGCAGTACTTC. This gives the protein CASSFSYEQYF.

The V call is TRBV4-1, the J call TRBJ2-1; unclear D gene. CDR3 length equals 18 residues. Germline V gene sequence: CDR1 MGHRA, CDR2 YSYEKL. The V end was cut by 0 bases, the J end by 7 bases, with 22 bases between. CDR3 sequence reads: CASSQDQLSLSIFNEQFF. The CDR3 region has the DNA TGCGCCAGCAGCCAAGATCAGTTATCACTCTCCATTTTTAATGAGCAGTTCTTC.

The rearrangement joins TRBV7-9 to TRBJ2-2; unclear D gene. The CDR3 contains 14 residues. The germline V and J ends were trimmed by 5 bases and 1 base, with 8 bases remaining between them. Germline loops: CDR1 SEHNR, CDR2 FQNEAQ (reference sequence). The CDR3 region has the DNA TGTGCCAGCAGCCTTGGACGGAACACCGGGGAGCTGTTTTTT. This codes for CASSLGRNTGELFF.

The chain carries TRBV4-2 and TRBJ2-5; 7 nucleotides align to TRBD2. In germline, CDR1 is LGHNA, CDR2 YNFKEQ. The CDR3 runs 17 residues. Germline trimming cut 0 bases from V and 4 bases from J; bases unmatched to any gene: 11. The CDR3 nucleotides read TGTGCCAGCAGCCAAGAGGTTAGCGGGCCCGGGCCAGAGACCCAGTACTTC. This translates into CASSQEVSGPGPETQYF.

This clone was picked up one time. The J gene is TRBJ2-2, the V gene TRBV6-5, with 11 bases aligning to TRBD1. This CDR3 is 16 amino acids long. Germline CDR1 reads MNHEY; CDR2 reads SVGAGI. With 0 bases clipped from V and 9 bases from J, the junction kept 6 bases outside the gene matches. CDR3 bases: TGTGCCAGCAGTTACTCGAGGACAGGGGGCTTGAGGGAGCTGTTTTTT. It specifies CASSYSRTGGLRELFF.

The DNA of the CDR3 is TGTGCCAGCAGCTTAATCAATGAGCAGTTCTTC. This translates into CASSLINEQFF. This chain connects TRBV7-2 to TRBJ2-1; D not certain. V shed 2 bases and J shed 6 bases, with 2 bases lying between them. Germline CDR1 SGHTA, CDR2 FQGNSA. This CDR3 has 11 residues.

The V gene is TRBV6-5, the J gene TRBJ2-7, with D possibly matching TRBD2 (6 bases). V was shortened by 2 bases and J by 3 bases, with 8 bases between the two germline ends. Germline loops: CDR1 MNHEY, CDR2 SVGAGI. The CDR3 is made up of 13 amino acids. CDR3 nucleotides: TGTGCCAGCAGTTACGGACTACGCTACGAGCAGTACTTC. This codes for CASSYGLRYEQYF.

The rearrangement joins TRBV14 to TRBJ1-4; TRBD1 agrees at 7 bases. CDR1 and CDR2 from the germline V gene are SGHDN and FVKESK. V lost 3 bases, J lost 3 bases, and 7 bases stayed unmatched. CDR3 size: 16 residues. CDR3 in amino acids: CASSHCRGVANEKLFF. CDR3 bases: TGTGCCAGCAGCCACTGCAGGGGGGTAGCTAATGAAAAACTGTTTTTT.

The chain uses TRBV11-2 and TRBJ2-3; no definite D call. V lost 5 bases and J 2 bases, leaving 5 bases between the germline ends. From germline, CDR1 is SGHAT and CDR2 FQNNGV. CDR3 size: 12 residues. CDR3: CASSPNTDTQYF. CDR3 DNA: TGTGCCAGCAGCCCCAACACAGATACGCAGTATTTT.

This rearrangement joins TRBV5-1 to TRBJ2-1; D possibly matches TRBD1 or TRBD2 (6 bases each). V was trimmed by 3 bases and J by 1 base, leaving 11 bases between them. Germline loops: CDR1 SGHRS, CDR2 YFSETQ. The CDR3 loop spans 15 amino acids. The CDR3 reads CASSSGGISYNEQFF. CDR3 DNA sequence: TGCGCCAGCAGCTCCGGGGGCATTTCCTACAATGAGCAGTTCTTC.

This clone was picked up one time. The chain uses TRBV27 and TRBJ2-2, with a tentative D call TRBD2 (6 bases). Looked up from germline, CDR1 is MNHEY and CDR2 is SMNVEV (reference sequence). The CDR3 runs 13 residues. Trimming took off 5 bases at V and 5 bases at J, with 9 bases between the two ends. The CDR3 region is CASSPSGTGELFF. The DNA of the CDR3 is TGTGCCAGCAGTCCCAGCGGGACCGGGGAGCTGTTTTTT.

The CDR3 coding sequence is TGTGCCACCCGTTTAGCGGGGAGTTTGAATGAGCAGTTCTTC. Its translation is CATRLAGSLNEQFF. V is TRBV2 and J is TRBJ2-1; TRBD2 agrees at 8 bases. V lost 10 bases to trimming and J lost 7 bases; unmatched junction nucleotides: 12. This CDR3 spans 14 amino acids. Germline CDR1 and CDR2: SNHLY and FYNNEI.

The chain uses TRBV7-2 and TRBJ2-1, with D uncertain. This CDR3 is 16 amino acids long. V was pared by 5 bases and J by 1 base, with 15 bases between. Per germline, CDR1 SGHTA and CDR2 FQGNSA. The CDR3 is CASSLVGVGSYNEQFF. The CDR3 coding sequence is TGTGCCAGCAGCCTCGTCGGAGTGGGTTCCTACAATGAGCAGTTCTTC.

This rearrangement joins TRBV29-1 to TRBJ2-5; D gene unclear. Trimming shortened V by 5 bases and J by 5 bases, and 18 bases separated the two germline ends. Germline V gene sequence: CDR1 SQVTM, CDR2 ANQGSEA. This CDR3 is 14 amino acids long. The DNA for the CDR3 is TGCAGCGTTCCCAGGCCCCCGAGTGATGAGACCCAGTACTTC. Amino acid sequence: CSVPRPPSDETQYF.